This TCR beta chain is drawn from a study of cytomegalovirus exposure and HLA in healthy donors. The PCR was carried out with 60 Vbeta primers and 13 Jbeta primers. TCRdb keeps only in-frame clones here, not all; method: immunoSEQ multiplex PCR. The table includes about 200,000 clones, 79% detected once. CDR1 SGHDT and CDR2 YYEEEE come from the germline V gene. V was pared by 1 base and J by 2 bases, with 4 bases of the junction left unmatched. This CDR3 is built from 15 residues. This chain connects TRBV5-6 to TRBJ1-1, with 8 positions matching TRBD1. This receptor was obtained from a man between 50 and 59 years old in good health and CMV-seronegative. Specimen: PBMCs. This CDR3 is CASSLYGTGNTEAFF. The CDR3 nucleotides read TGTGCCAGCAGCTTGTATGGGACAGGAAACACTGAAGCTTTCTTT.